These 12 T cell receptor beta chains came from one sample sequenced in a study of vaccination effects on CD4 cells after COVID-19. TCRdb keeps only in-frame clones here, not all; method: immunoSEQ multiplex PCR. The table has about 26,000 clones, 70% to 80% seen once. Before sequencing, viral peptide pools were used by the ViraFEST assay to expand antigen-specific CD4+ T cells. Investigators separated out CD4+ T cells once more than nine days of culture had passed. According to PCR results, the person was infected with SARS-CoV-2 between March and December 2020. Which antigens these TCRs recognize remains unknown. The sequences come from CD4+ T cells from PBMCs cultured with HCoV-NL63 spike peptides, collected before COVID-19 vaccination. Every receptor here comes from a human donor who had a prior SARS-CoV-2 infection.

The chain employs TRBV9 and TRBJ2-1, with 9 positions matching TRBD2. This CDR3 is 15 amino acids long. V gave up 6 bases and J gave up 9 bases; unmatched junction bases: 13. Per the germline V gene, CDR1 is SGDLS and CDR2 is YYNGEE. CDR3 sequence: CASTTGRGGAGEQFF. CDR3 bases: TGTGCCAGCACCACTGGGCGGGGGGGAGCGGGTGAGCAGTTCTTC.

The chain is built from TRBV27 and TRBJ1-4, with D perhaps TRBD1 (5 bases). This CDR3 is 15 amino acids long. The V end lost 5 bases, the J end lost 8 bases, and 18 bases lay between the germline ends. The germline V gene encodes CDR1 MNHEY and CDR2 SMNVEV (reference sequence). CDR3 protein: CASSGGWGVEEKLFF. The CDR3 region has the DNA TGTGCCAGCAGTGGGGGATGGGGGGTGGAAGAAAAACTGTTTTTT.

The rearrangement joins TRBV7-8 to TRBJ2-7, with a tentative D call TRBD1 (6 bases). Germline CDR1 is SGHVS and CDR2 is FQNEAQ. The CDR3 has 15 amino acids. V lost 7 bases to trimming and J lost 6 bases, with 22 bases between them. The CDR3 here is CASNTRGGPLREQYF. CDR3 DNA sequence: TGTGCCAGCAACACCCGTGGGGGCCCTTTGCGCGAGCAGTACTTC.

V and J are TRBV5-5 and TRBJ1-6; TRBD1 aligns across 8 bases. The V segment lost 5 bases and the J segment 1 base; nucleotides outside the gene matches: 17. The CDR3 consists of 20 residues. CDR1 is SGHKS and CDR2 is YYEKEE in the germline V gene (reference sequence). For the CDR3, the DNA is TGTGCCAGCAGTTACGCGACAGGGGTTCAGGGGTGGTCCTATAATTCACCCCTCCACTTT. Encoded protein: CASSYATGVQGWSYNSPLHF.

The chain employs TRBV9 and TRBJ2-3; 8 nucleotides agree with TRBD2. Germline CDR1 SGDLS, CDR2 YYNGEE. The CDR3 extends over 16 amino acids. The V and J ends lost 4 bases and 2 bases, in that order; junction bases with no gene match: 9. The CDR3, as DNA: TGTGCCAGCAGCCGGACTAGCACGGGGATCACAGATACGCAGTATTTT. This sequence encodes CASSRTSTGITDTQYF.

The V gene is TRBV6-5, the J gene TRBJ2-6; possible D gene TRBD2, 5 bases. Germline V lookup: CDR1 MNHEY, CDR2 SVGAGI. Trimming left V 2 bases short and J 1 base short, with 9 bases between. The length of the CDR3 is 16 residues. The CDR3 protein is CASSYSWESGANVLTF. CDR3 coding DNA: TGTGCCAGCAGTTACAGTTGGGAGTCTGGGGCCAACGTCCTGACTTTC.

This chain joins TRBV7-2 and TRBJ2-7; D remains unclear. The CDR3 totals 13 residues. Germline V gene data show CDR1 as SGHTA and CDR2 as FQGNSA. With 1 base removed from V and 3 bases from J, the gap between germline ends came to 7 bases. This chain's CDR3 is CASSLGIVYEQYF. CDR3 bases: TGTGCCAGCAGCTTAGGGATCGTCTACGAGCAGTACTTC.

The V and J genes are TRBV30 and TRBJ1-4; D is possibly TRBD1 (5 bases). The length of the CDR3 is 15 residues. V gave up 1 base and J gave up 0 bases, with 9 bases separating them. Germline assignment: CDR1 GTSNPN and CDR2 SVGIG (reference sequence). CDR3 amino acids: CAWSEGYATNEKLFF. As DNA, the CDR3 is TGTGCCTGGAGTGAGGGGTATGCAACTAATGAAAAACTGTTTTTT.

The rearrangement uses TRBV5-1 and TRBJ2-7; 10 nucleotides line up with TRBD1. The CDR3 covers 17 residues. CDR1 and CDR2 from the germline V gene are SGHRS and YFSETQ. Unmatched junction bases numbered 9, after V lost 0 bases and J lost 3 bases. CDR3 bases: TGCGCCAGCAGCTTGGTGAATGTAGGGACAGGGGACTACGAGCAGTACTTC. This translates into CASSLVNVGTGDYEQYF.

This clone appeared a single time. The chain joins TRBV18 to TRBJ1-3, with D unresolved. V was cut by 6 bases and J by 0 bases, with 15 bases left in between. The CDR3 runs 16 residues. Germline V gene sequence: CDR1 KGHSH, CDR2 LQKENI. CDR3 protein: CASSLSYRNSGNTIYF. The CDR3 DNA reads TGTGCCAGCTCGCTATCTTACAGAAACTCTGGAAACACCATATATTTT.

This chain uses TRBV5-6 with TRBJ2-1; possibly TRBD2 for D (6 bases). The CDR3 is 16 residues long. CDR1 and CDR2 (germline): SGHDT, YYEEEE. V dropped 2 bases and J dropped 4 bases, with 16 bases sitting between them. In DNA form, the CDR3 reads TGTGCCAGCAGCTTCACGGGAGCGAACCTTTACAATGAGCAGTTCTTC. Translated: CASSFTGANLYNEQFF.

The chain recombines TRBV30 with TRBJ1-3; TRBD1 is a possible D gene (6 bases). Looked up from germline, CDR1 is GTSNPN and CDR2 is SVGIG (reference sequence). The V gene lost 0 bases and the J gene lost 0 bases, with 6 bases spanning the gap. This CDR3 has 14 amino acids. The CDR3 sequence: CAWSVGGSGNTIYF. The CDR3 DNA is TGTGCCTGGAGTGTAGGGGGCTCTGGAAACACCATATATTTT.